This T cell receptor beta chain was sequenced for a study of OX40 agonist ivuxolimab in advanced cancers. Turning to the study itself: The patients received ivuxolimab by intravenous route every 2 weeks at 0.01 to 10 mg/kg. Study-level points and caveats: Average numbers of expanded clones were greater in CD8+ T cells than in CD4+.

This table comes from immunoSEQ multiplex PCR, and its TCRdb copy is limited to in-frame clones, with some not included. The sample lists tens of thousands of clones; 70% to 90% were seen once. Concerning this clone itself: As yet, its antigen is unknown.

Trimming shortened V by 6 bases and J by 4 bases, and 13 bases separated the two germline ends. Per germline, CDR1 ENHRY and CDR2 SYGVKD. The CDR3 contains 13 residues. The origin of this receptor is an adult with an advanced solid tumor such as melanoma, head and neck, liver or kidney cancer. The gene calls are TRBV10-3 and TRBJ2-7; D uncertain. The specimen comprised CD4+ or CD8+ T cells sorted from blood, sampled in a trial of the OX40 agonist ivuxolimab. The CDR3 sequence is CAIRGKELYEQYF. Written as DNA, the CDR3 is TGTGCCATCAGGGGGAAGGAGTTATACGAGCAGTACTTC.